This T cell receptor (beta chain) was sequenced in a study of T-cell memory formation after mild COVID-19. Study summary: Clusters were largely donor specific. Findings of the study overall: Clones that contracted clustered mainly in CM and EM if CD4+ and in EMRA if CD8+.

The CDR3 is 15 residues long. Germline CDR1 and CDR2: DFQATT and SNEGSKA (reference sequence). The ends lost 5 bases at V and 9 bases at J; junction bases unmatched: 11. Comments on this clonotype: The antigen is undetermined.

A 5'RACE reaction primed in the constant segment made cDNA libraries of TCR alpha and TCR beta, and these carried sample barcodes and UMIs. TCRdb called the 5' RACE reads again in MiXCR, with one record for every CDR3 protein. The table lists 500,000 to 650,000 distinct CDR3 sequences, approximately 21% of them singletons. Sequenced sample: PBMCs or a T cell subset sorted from them (not recorded which). The clonotype comes from an adult woman who had mild COVID-19 (a few samples of this study predate the infection). Cell type and time point are not known. The genes are TRBV20-1 and TRBJ2-3, with TRBD2 identical over 13 bases. CDR3 protein: CSAERTSGGIWTQYF. As DNA, the CDR3 is TGCAGTGCTGAAAGGACTAGCGGGGGCATCTGGACGCAGTATTTT.